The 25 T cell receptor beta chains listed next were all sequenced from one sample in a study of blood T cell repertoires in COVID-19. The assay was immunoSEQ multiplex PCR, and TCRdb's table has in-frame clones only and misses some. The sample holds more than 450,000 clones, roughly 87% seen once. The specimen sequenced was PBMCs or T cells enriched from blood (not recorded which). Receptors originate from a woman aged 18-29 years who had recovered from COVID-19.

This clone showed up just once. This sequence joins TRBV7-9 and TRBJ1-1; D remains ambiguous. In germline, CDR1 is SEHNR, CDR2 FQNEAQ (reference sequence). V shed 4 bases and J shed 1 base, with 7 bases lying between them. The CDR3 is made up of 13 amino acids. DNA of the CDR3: TGTGCCAGCAGCTGGAGCGGGAACACTGAAGCTTTCTTT. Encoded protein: CASSWSGNTEAFF. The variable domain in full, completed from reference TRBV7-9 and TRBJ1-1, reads DTGVSQNPRHKITKRGQNVTFRCDPISEHNRLYWYRQTLGQGPEFLTYFQNEAQLEKSRLLSDRFSAERPKGSFSTLEIQRTEQGDSAMYLCASSWSGNTEAFFGQGTRLTVV.

The CDR3 sequence: CAIGDRGGGELFF. The CDR3 coding sequence is TGTGCCATCGGAGACAGGGGCGGGGGGGAGCTGTTTTTT. The V gene is TRBV10-3, the J gene TRBJ2-2; 8 bases align to TRBD1. Germline CDR1 is ENHRY and CDR2 is SYGVKD. With V trimmed by 8 bases and J by 8 bases, 7 bases remained unmatched. CDR3 length: 13 amino acids.

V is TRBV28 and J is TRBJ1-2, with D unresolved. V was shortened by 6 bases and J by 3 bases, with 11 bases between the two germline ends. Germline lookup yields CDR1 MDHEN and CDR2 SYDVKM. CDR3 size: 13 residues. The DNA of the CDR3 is TGTGCCAGCAGCCATACCCGGTACTATGGCTACACCTTC. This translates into CASSHTRYYGYTF.

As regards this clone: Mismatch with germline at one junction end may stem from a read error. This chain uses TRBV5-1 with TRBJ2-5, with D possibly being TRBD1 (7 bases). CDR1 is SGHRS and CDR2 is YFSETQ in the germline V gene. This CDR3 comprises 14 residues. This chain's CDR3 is CASSFTGEEETQYF. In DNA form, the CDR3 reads TGCGCCAGCAGCTTTACAGGGGAGGAAGAGACTCAGTACTTC.

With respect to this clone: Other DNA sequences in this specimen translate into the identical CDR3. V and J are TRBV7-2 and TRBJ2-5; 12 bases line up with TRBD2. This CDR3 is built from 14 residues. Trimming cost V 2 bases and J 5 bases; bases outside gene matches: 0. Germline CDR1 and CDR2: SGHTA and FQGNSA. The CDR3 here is CASSLTSGGETQYF. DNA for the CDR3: TGTGCCAGCAGCTTAACTAGCGGGGGGGAGACCCAGTACTTC.

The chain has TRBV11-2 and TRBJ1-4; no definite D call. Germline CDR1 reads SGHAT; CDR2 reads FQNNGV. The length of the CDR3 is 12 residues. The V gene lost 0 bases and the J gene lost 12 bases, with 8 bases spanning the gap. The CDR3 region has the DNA TGTGCCAGCAGCTTAGATCGGGAAGAACTGTTTTTT. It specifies CASSLDREELFF. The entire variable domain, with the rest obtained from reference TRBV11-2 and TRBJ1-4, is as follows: EAGVAQSPRYKIIEKRQSVAFWCNPISGHATLYWYQQILGQGPKLLIQFQNNGVVDDSQLPKDRFSAERLKGVDSTLKIQPAKLEDSAVYLCASSLDREELFFGSGTQLSVL.

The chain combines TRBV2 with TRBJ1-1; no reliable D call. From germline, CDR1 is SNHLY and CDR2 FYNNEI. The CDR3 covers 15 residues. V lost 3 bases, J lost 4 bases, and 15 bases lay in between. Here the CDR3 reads CASSDEVGKGTEAFF. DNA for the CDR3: TGTGCCAGCAGTGACGAGGTCGGGAAGGGCACTGAAGCTTTCTTT.

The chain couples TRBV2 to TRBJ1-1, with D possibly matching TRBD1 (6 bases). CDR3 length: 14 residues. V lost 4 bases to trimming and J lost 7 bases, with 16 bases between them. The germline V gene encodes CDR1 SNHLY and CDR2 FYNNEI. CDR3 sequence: CASSVSGGDGEAFF. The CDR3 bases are TGTGCCAGCAGTGTATCTGGGGGCGACGGTGAAGCTTTCTTT.

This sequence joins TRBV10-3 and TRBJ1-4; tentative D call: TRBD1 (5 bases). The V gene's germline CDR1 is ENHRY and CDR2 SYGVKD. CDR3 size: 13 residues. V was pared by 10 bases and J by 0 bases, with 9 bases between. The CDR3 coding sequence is TGTGCCACGGGGGGTCCAACTAATGAAAAACTGTTTTTT. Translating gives CATGGPTNEKLFF.

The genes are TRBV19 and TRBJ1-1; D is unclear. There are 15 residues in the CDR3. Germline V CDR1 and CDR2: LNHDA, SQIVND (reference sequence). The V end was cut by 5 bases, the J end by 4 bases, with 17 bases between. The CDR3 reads CASSPVEVRITEAFF. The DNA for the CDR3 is TGTGCCAGTAGTCCTGTGGAGGTGCGAATCACTGAAGCTTTCTTT.

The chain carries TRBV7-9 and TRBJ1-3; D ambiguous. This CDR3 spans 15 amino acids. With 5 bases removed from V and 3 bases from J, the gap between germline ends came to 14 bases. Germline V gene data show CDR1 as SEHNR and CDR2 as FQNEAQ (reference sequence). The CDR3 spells CASSVGGGLGNTIYF. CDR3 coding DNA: TGTGCCAGCAGCGTCGGCGGTGGACTTGGAAACACCATATATTTT.

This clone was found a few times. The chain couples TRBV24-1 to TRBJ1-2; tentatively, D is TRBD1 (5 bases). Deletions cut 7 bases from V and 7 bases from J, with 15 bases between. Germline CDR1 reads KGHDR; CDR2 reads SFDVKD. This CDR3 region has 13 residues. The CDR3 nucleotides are TGTGCCACCAGAGGGGTCGAAGTGGGTGGCTACACCTTC. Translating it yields CATRGVEVGGYTF.

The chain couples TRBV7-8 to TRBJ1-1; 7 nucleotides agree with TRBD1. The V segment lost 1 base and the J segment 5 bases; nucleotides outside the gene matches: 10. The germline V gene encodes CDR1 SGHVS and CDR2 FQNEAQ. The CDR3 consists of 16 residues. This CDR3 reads CASSLDYRAGGTEAFF. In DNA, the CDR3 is TGTGCCAGCAGCTTAGATTATAGGGCAGGGGGGACTGAAGCTTTCTTT. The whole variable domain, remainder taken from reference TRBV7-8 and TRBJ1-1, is GAGVSQSPRYKVAKRGQDVALRCDPISGHVSLFWYQQALGQGPEFLTYFQNEAQLDKSGLPSDRFFAERPEGSVSTLKIQRTQQEDSAVYLCASSLDYRAGGTEAFFGQGTRLTVV.

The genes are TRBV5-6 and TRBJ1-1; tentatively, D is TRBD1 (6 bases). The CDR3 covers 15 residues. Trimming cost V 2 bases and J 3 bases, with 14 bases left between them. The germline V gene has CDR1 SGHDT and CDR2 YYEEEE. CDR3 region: CASSFAQGEYTEAFF. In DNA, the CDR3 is TGTGCCAGCAGCTTCGCACAGGGAGAGTACACTGAAGCTTTCTTT. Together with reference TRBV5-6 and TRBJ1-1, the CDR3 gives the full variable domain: DAGVTQSPTHLIKTRGQQVTLRCSPKSGHDTVSWYQQALGQGPQFIFQYYEEEERQRGNFPDRFSGHQFPNYSSELNVNALLLGDSALYLCASSFAQGEYTEAFFGQGTRLTVV.

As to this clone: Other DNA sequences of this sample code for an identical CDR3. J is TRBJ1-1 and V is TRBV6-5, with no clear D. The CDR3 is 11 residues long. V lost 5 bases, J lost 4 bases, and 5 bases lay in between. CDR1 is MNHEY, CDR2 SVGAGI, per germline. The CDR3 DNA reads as TGTGCCAGCAGTCGGGGCACTGAAGCTTTCTTT. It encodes CASSRGTEAFF.

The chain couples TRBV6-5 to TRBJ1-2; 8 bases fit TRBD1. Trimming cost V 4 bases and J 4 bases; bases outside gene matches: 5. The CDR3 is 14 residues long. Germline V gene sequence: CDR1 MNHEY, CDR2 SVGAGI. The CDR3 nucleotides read TGTGCCAGCAGTTCTCGGGACAGGTTCTATGGCTACACCTTC. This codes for CASSSRDRFYGYTF.

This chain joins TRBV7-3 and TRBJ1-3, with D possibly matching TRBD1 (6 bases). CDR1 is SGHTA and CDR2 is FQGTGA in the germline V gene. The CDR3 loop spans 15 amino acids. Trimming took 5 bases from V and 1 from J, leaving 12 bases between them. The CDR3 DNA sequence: TGTGCCAGCAGCGCCCAGGGGACATCTGGAAACACCATATATTTT. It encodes CASSAQGTSGNTIYF.

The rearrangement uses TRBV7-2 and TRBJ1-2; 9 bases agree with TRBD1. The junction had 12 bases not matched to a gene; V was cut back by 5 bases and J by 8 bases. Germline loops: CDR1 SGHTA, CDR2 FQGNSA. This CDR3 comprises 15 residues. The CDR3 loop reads CASSNRDREVEGYTF. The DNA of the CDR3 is TGTGCCAGCAGCAACCGGGACAGGGAAGTAGAGGGCTACACCTTC.

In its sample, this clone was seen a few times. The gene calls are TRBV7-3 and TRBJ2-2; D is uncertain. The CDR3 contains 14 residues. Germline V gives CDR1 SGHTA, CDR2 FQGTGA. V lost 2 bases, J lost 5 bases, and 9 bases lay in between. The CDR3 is CASSLAVRTGELFF. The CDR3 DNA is TGTGCCAGCAGCTTAGCGGTCCGTACCGGGGAGCTGTTTTTT.

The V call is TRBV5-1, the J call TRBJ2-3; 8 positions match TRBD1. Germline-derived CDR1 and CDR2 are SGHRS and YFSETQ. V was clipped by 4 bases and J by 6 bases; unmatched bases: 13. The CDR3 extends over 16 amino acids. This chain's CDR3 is CASSLDRGRLRDTQYF. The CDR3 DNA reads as TGCGCCAGCAGCCTAGACAGGGGACGTCTTAGGGATACGCAGTATTTT. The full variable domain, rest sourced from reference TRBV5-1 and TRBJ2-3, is KAGVTQTPRYLIKTRGQQVTLSCSPISGHRSVSWYQQTPGQGLQFLFEYFSETQRNKGNFPGRFSGRQFSNSRSEMNVSTLELGDSALYLCASSLDRGRLRDTQYFGPGTRLTVL.

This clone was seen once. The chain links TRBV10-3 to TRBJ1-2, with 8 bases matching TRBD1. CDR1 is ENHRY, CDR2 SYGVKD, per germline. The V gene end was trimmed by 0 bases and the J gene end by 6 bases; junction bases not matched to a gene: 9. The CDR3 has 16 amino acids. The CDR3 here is CAISESLRAGGDGYTF. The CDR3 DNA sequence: TGTGCCATCAGTGAGTCCCTAAGGGCAGGGGGCGATGGCTACACCTTC.

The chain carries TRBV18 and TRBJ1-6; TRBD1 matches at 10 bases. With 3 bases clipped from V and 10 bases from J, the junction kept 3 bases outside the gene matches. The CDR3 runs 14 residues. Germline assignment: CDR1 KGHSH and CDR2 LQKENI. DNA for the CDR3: TGTGCCAGCTCACCGGGACAGGGGTCCTCACCCCTCCACTTT. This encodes CASSPGQGSSPLHF.

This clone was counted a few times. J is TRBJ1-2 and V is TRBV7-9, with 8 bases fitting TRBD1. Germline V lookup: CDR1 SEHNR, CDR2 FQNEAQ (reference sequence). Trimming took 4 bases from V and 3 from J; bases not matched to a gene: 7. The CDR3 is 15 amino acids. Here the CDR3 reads CASSSPGTGDYGYTF. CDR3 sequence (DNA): TGTGCCAGCAGCTCCCCTGGGACAGGAGACTATGGCTACACCTTC.

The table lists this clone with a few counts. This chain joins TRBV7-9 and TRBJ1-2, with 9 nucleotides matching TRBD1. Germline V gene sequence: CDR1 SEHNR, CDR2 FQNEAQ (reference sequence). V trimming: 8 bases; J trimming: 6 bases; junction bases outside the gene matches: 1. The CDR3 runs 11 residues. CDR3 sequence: CASRTGDGYTF. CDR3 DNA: TGTGCCAGCCGGACAGGGGATGGCTACACCTTC.

The chain's CDR3 is CASSRDRLSGNTIYF. The CDR3 DNA reads TGTGCCAGCAGTCGGGACAGGCTCTCTGGAAACACCATATATTTT. The V and J genes are TRBV3-1 (or the pseudogene TRBV3-2) and TRBJ1-3, with TRBD1 identical over 8 bases. V shed 6 bases and J 0 bases; nucleotides not matched to a gene: 4. This CDR3 comprises 15 residues. CDR1 is LGHDT and CDR2 is YNNKEL in the germline V gene (reference sequence).